This T cell receptor (beta chain) emerged from a study of blood T cell repertoires in COVID-19. Study background: COVID-19 samples collected from the United States, Italy and Spain covered acute and convalescent phases.

With respect to this clone: The identical CDR3 is also encoded by other nucleotide sequences in the sample.

Germline V gene sequence: CDR1 SGDLS, CDR2 YYNGEE. This CDR3 has 15 amino acids. J gave up 4 bases and V 2 bases, and 4 bases lay outside the gene matches. Data came from immunoSEQ multiplex PCR; TCRdb stores just in-frame clones and leaves some out. In the table there are approximately 300,000 clones, around 87% of which are singletons. The clonotype was recovered from a woman aged 40 to 50 with COVID-19, enrolled during active disease. Sequencing used peripheral blood. The chain carries TRBV9 and TRBJ2-2; TRBD1 aligns across 8 bases. CDR3 DNA sequence: TGTGCCAGCAGCGTTGACAGGGGAGGCACCGGGGAGCTGTTTTTT. This translates into CASSVDRGGTGELFF.